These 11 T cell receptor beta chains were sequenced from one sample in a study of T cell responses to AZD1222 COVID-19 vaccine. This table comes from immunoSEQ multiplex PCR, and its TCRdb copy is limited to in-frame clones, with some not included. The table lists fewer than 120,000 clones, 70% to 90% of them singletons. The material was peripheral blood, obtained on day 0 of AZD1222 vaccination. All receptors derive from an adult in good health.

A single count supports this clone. The CDR3 loop is CSVKQGADQPQHF. The CDR3 DNA is TGCAGCGTAAAGCAGGGGGCGGATCAGCCCCAGCATTTT. The chain links TRBV29-1 to TRBJ1-5; 8 positions match TRBD1. J gave up 5 bases and V 6 bases, and 6 bases lay outside the gene matches. Germline V gene lookup returns CDR1 SQVTM and CDR2 ANQGSEA. This CDR3 contains 13 residues. Drawing the rest from reference TRBV29-1 and TRBJ1-5, the complete variable domain is SAVISQKPSRDICQRGTSLTIQCQVDSQVTMMFWYRQQPGQSLTLIATANQGSEATYESGFVIDKFPISRPNLTFSTLTVSNMSPEDSSIYLCSVKQGADQPQHFGDGTRLSIL.

DNA for the CDR3: TGCGCCAGCAGCGCGGGAGGGACAGCCCCTACCTACGAGCAGTACTTC. It specifies CASSAGGTAPTYEQYF. V and J are TRBV5-1 and TRBJ2-7; 9 positions agree with TRBD2. Germline V lookup: CDR1 SGHRS, CDR2 YFSETQ. After removal of 4 bases from V and 2 bases from J, the junction contained 10 bases not matched to a gene. The CDR3 sequence is 16 residues long.

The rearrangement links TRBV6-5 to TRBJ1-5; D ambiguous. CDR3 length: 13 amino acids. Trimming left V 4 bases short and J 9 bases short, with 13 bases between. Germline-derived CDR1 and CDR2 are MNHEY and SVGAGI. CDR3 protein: CASSLDVMVPQHF. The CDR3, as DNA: TGTGCCAGCAGTTTGGACGTTATGGTGCCCCAGCATTTT.

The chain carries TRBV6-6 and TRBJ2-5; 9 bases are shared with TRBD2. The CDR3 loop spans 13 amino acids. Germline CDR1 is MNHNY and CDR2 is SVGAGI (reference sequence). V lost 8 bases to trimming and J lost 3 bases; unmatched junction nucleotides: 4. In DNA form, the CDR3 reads TGTGCCAGCGGTAGCGGGGGAAAAGAGACCCAGTACTTC. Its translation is CASGSGGKETQYF.

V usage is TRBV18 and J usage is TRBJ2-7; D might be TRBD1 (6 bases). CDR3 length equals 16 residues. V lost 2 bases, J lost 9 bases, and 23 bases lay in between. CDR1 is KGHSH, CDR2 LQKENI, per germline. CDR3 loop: CASSPYQDSYPPGQYF. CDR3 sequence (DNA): TGTGCCAGCTCACCATACCAGGACAGCTACCCACCCGGGCAGTACTTC.

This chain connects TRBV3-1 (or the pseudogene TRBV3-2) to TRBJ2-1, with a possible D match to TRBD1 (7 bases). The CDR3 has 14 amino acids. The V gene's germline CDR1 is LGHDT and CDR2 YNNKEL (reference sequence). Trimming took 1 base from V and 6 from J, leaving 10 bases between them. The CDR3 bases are TGTGCCAGCAGCCAAGTCAGGGGGGCCAATGAGCAGTTCTTC. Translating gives CASSQVRGANEQFF.

CDR3: CASRPPGPYTDTQYF. The CDR3, as DNA: TGTGCCAGCAGGCCTCCGGGACCTTACACAGATACGCAGTATTTT. The rearrangement joins TRBV28 to TRBJ2-3; D is possibly TRBD1 or TRBD2 (5 bases each). V was pared by 6 bases and J by 2 bases, with 15 bases between. This CDR3 spans 15 amino acids. Germline CDR1 and CDR2: MDHEN and SYDVKM.

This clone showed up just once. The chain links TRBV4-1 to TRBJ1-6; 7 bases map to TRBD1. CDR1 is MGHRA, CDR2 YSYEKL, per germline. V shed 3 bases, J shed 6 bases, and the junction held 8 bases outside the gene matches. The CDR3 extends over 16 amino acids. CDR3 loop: CASSHQRDRVNSPLHF. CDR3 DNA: TGCGCCAGCAGCCACCAAAGGGACAGAGTTAATTCACCCCTCCACTTT.

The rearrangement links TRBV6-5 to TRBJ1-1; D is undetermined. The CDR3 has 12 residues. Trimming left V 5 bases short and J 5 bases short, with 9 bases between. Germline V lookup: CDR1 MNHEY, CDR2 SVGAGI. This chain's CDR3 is CASSRRKTEAFF. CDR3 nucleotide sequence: TGTGCCAGCAGTAGGAGAAAGACTGAAGCTTTCTTT.

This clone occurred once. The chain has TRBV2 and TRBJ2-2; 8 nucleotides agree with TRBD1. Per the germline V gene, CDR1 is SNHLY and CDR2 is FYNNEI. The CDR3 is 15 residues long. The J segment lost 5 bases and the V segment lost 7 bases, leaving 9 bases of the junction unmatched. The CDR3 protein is CASIVGQGGTGELFF. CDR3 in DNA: TGTGCCAGCATCGTAGGACAGGGTGGTACCGGGGAGCTGTTTTTT.

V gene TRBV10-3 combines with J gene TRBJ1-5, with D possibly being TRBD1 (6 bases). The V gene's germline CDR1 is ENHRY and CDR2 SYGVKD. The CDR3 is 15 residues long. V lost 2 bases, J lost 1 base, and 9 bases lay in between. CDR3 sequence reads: CAISEPGASNQPQHF. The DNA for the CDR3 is TGTGCCATCAGTGAGCCAGGGGCAAGCAATCAGCCCCAGCATTTT.